Below, 19 T cell receptor beta chains from the same sample are listed, as sequenced in a study of vaccination and CD4 T cells after COVID-19. Noted treatment: approximately nine-day PBMC culture with coronavirus spike peptide pools or control peptides (ViraFEST assay). No cognate antigen is known for these TCRs. Cultured CD4+ T cell DNA underwent sequencing with the Oncomine TCR Beta short-read assay. TCRdb reprocessed the PCR reads via MiXCR and lists one record per CDR3 protein. The sample records tens of thousands of distinct CDR3 sequences, around two thirds being singletons. The sequencing input was CD4+ T cells from blood, cultured in vitro. Receptors were obtained from a human donor who had recovered from COVID-19.

The V and J genes are TRBV24-1 and TRBJ2-1, with TRBD2 identical over 9 bases. There are 11 residues in the CDR3. Germline CDR1 reads KGHDR; CDR2 reads SFDVKD. The trim removed 11 bases at V and 10 bases at J, leaving 5 bases unmatched. The CDR3 bases are TGTGCCAGCGGGGGGGGCTGGGAGCAGTTCTTC. The encoded protein is CASGGGWEQFF.

The V gene is TRBV6-4, the J gene TRBJ1-2; D is possibly TRBD1 (5 bases). Germline values: CDR1 MRHNA, CDR2 SNTAGT. The CDR3 spans 13 residues. V lost 4 bases to trimming and J lost 7 bases, with 13 bases between them. The CDR3 region has the DNA TGTGCCAGCAGTGCCGCGGGGGTAGGTGGCTACACCTTC. Encoded protein: CASSAAGVGGYTF.

The V call is TRBV11-2, the J call TRBJ1-2; unclear D gene. From germline, CDR1 is SGHAT and CDR2 FQNNGV. CDR3 size: 12 residues. V was pared by 1 base and J by 4 bases, with 4 bases between. This CDR3 is CASSLVSYGYTF. For the CDR3, the DNA is TGTGCCAGCAGCTTAGTTAGCTATGGCTACACCTTC.

The chain recombines TRBV12-3 or TRBV12-4 with TRBJ1-1; D gene uncertain. This CDR3 contains 14 residues. The V gene lost 7 bases and the J gene lost 4 bases, with 16 bases spanning the gap. In DNA, the CDR3 is TGTGCCAGCACCTCGGAACGCCAAGCCACTGAAGCTTTCTTT. Amino acids: CASTSERQATEAFF.

Note on this clonotype: Its ends do not fully match the called genes, so a read error is possible. The CDR3 DNA is TGCGCCAGTAGCCATATTGGGACAGATAAATTCTACGAGCAGTACTTC. Protein product: CASSHIGTDKFYEQYF. The chain carries TRBV4-3 and TRBJ2-7, with 7 bases lining up with TRBD1. The CDR3 is 16 amino acids. Germline assignment: CDR1 LGHNA and CDR2 YSLEER.

This chain links TRBV5-1 with TRBJ1-1; 10 bases map to TRBD1. Unmatched junction bases numbered 9, after V lost 4 bases and J lost 6 bases. Germline values: CDR1 SGHRS, CDR2 YFSETQ. CDR3 length: 15 amino acids. The CDR3 spells CASSGRQGAFAEAFF. In DNA, the CDR3 is TGCGCCAGCAGCGGGCGACAGGGGGCTTTCGCTGAAGCTTTCTTT.

The CDR3 DNA reads TGTGCCACCAGTGACCCTGGACAGGGCAATCAGCCCCAGCATTTT. This gives the protein CATSDPGQGNQPQHF. This chain joins TRBV24-1 and TRBJ1-5, with 7 bases that match TRBD1. Trimming took 4 bases from V and 2 from J; bases not matched to a gene: 4. The CDR3 runs to 15 residues. The germline gives CDR1 KGHDR, CDR2 SFDVKD.

The CDR3 sequence: CSASWGAGNTEAFF. In nucleotides, the CDR3 is TGCAGTGCTAGTTGGGGGGCCGGGAACACTGAAGCTTTCTTT. The chain links TRBV20-1 to TRBJ1-1, with D possibly matching TRBD1 (6 bases). Trimming stripped 3 bases from V and 1 base from J, with 12 bases between. This CDR3 is 14 amino acids long. The germline CDR1 and CDR2 sequences are DFQATT and SNEGSKA (reference sequence).

This clonotype was observed a few times. The chain combines TRBV20-1 with TRBJ1-5; 8 nucleotides line up with TRBD1. The CDR3 covers 14 residues. J lost 2 bases, V lost 5 bases, and 5 bases had no gene match. The germline CDR1 and CDR2 sequences are DFQATT and SNEGSKA (reference sequence). CDR3 nucleotide sequence: TGCAGTGCTTGGGGGGGACAGGGCAATCAGCCCCAGCATTTT. Residues: CSAWGGQGNQPQHF.

For the CDR3, the DNA is TGTGCCTGGAGTGACGGGGGGGACAATCAGCCCCAGCATTTT. Protein sequence: CAWSDGGDNQPQHF. This chain joins TRBV30 and TRBJ1-5, with D tentatively TRBD1 (5 bases). The CDR3 runs 14 residues. With 1 base removed from V and 3 bases from J, the gap between germline ends came to 10 bases. Germline assignment: CDR1 GTSNPN and CDR2 SVGIG (reference sequence).

The V gene is TRBV20-1, the J gene TRBJ1-4; D is unclear. V was clipped by 3 bases and J by 0 bases, with 5 bases between them. From germline, CDR1 is DFQATT and CDR2 SNEGSKA (reference sequence). The CDR3 runs to 13 residues. This CDR3 reads CSASKSTNEKLFF. The CDR3 region has the DNA TGCAGTGCTAGTAAATCAACTAATGAAAAACTGTTTTTT.

This chain links TRBV6-2 or TRBV6-3 with TRBJ1-5, with a tentative D call TRBD1 (5 bases). Per germline, CDR1 MNHEY and CDR2 SVGEGT. V was trimmed by 5 bases and J by 4 bases, leaving 12 bases between them. This CDR3 is 14 amino acids long. CDR3 loop: CASSKDTKNQPQHF. The DNA of the CDR3 is TGTGCCAGCAGTAAGGACACCAAGAATCAGCCCCAGCATTTT.

The chain links TRBV7-2 to TRBJ1-6; 10 bases map to TRBD1. CDR1 and CDR2 (germline): SGHTA, FQGNSA. The V gene end was trimmed by 4 bases and the J gene end by 6 bases; junction bases not matched to a gene: 3. This CDR3 spans 15 amino acids. The chain's CDR3 is CASSSGTGVNSPLHF. CDR3 DNA: TGTGCCAGCAGCTCCGGGACAGGGGTTAATTCACCCCTCCACTTT.

The rearrangement uses TRBV5-4 and TRBJ2-5; D is possibly TRBD2 (5 bases). The CDR3 has 13 amino acids. Germline lookup yields CDR1 SGHNT and CDR2 YYREEE (reference sequence). V lost 4 bases and J 4 bases, leaving 11 bases between the germline ends. CDR3 nucleotides: TGTGCCAGCAGCCATCTAGGAGGAGAGACCCAGTACTTC. Translation: CASSHLGGETQYF. The variable domain in full, completed from reference TRBV5-4 and TRBJ2-5, reads ETGVTQSPTHLIKTRGQQVTLRCSSQSGHNTVSWYQQALGQGPQFIFQYYREEENGRGNFPPRFSGLQFPNYSSELNVNALELDDSALYLCASSHLGGETQYFGPGTRLLVL.

The V gene is TRBV6-2 or TRBV6-3, the J gene TRBJ2-3; the D gene is possibly TRBD2 (5 bases). The V end was cut by 8 bases, the J end by 3 bases, with 9 bases between. Germline CDR1 is MNHEY and CDR2 is SVGEGT. CDR3 size: 12 residues. This CDR3 is CASEGRTDTQYF. The CDR3 DNA is TGTGCCAGCGAGGGTCGGACAGATACGCAGTATTTT.

The J gene is TRBJ1-1, the V gene TRBV5-1; possibly TRBD1 for D (6 bases). The CDR3 extends over 14 amino acids. V dropped 4 bases and J dropped 4 bases, with 14 bases sitting between them. Per the germline V gene, CDR1 is SGHRS and CDR2 is YFSETQ. DNA of the CDR3: TGCGCCAGCAGCAGATCACAGGGCGTCACTGAAGCTTTCTTT. It specifies CASSRSQGVTEAFF.

As concerns this clonotype: Mismatch with germline at one junction end may stem from a read error. This rearrangement joins TRBV15 to TRBJ1-3; D not certain. Germline V gives CDR1 LNHNV, CDR2 YYDKDF (reference sequence). The CDR3 loop spans 16 amino acids. The CDR3 protein is CATSRELGISGNTIYF. The CDR3 region has the DNA TGTGCCACCAGCCGAGAGCTTGGAATCTCTGGAAACACCATATATTTT.

The rearrangement joins TRBV11-3 to TRBJ2-5; D may be TRBD1 or TRBD2 (5 bases each). CDR3 length: 14 amino acids. The V end was cut by 5 bases, the J end by 0 bases, with 10 bases between. CDR1 and CDR2 from the germline V gene are SGHNT and YENEEA. In DNA, the CDR3 is TGTGCCAGCAGCCGGGGACCAAACCAAGAGACCCAGTACTTC. It specifies CASSRGPNQETQYF.

V and J are TRBV15 and TRBJ2-4, with D possibly matching TRBD2 (5 bases). CDR1 LNHNV and CDR2 YYDKDF come from the germline V gene (reference sequence). The CDR3 has 12 residues. Trimming took 5 bases from V and 9 from J, leaving 11 bases between them. DNA of the CDR3: TGTGCCACCAGCCCAGCGGATGGCATTCAGTACTTC. This encodes CATSPADGIQYF. Variable domain in full (rest from reference TRBV15 and TRBJ2-4): DAMVIQNPRYQVTQFGKPVTLSCSQTLNHNVMYWYQQKSSQAPKLLFHYYDKDFNNEADTPDNFQSRRPNTSFCFLDIRSPGLGDTAMYLCATSPADGIQYFGAGTRLSVL.